The clone carrying this T cell receptor (beta chain) was seen only a few times. V dropped 1 base and J dropped 7 bases, with 9 bases sitting between them. The CDR3 has 13 amino acids. The germline V gene encodes CDR1 SGHKS and CDR2 YYEKEE (reference sequence). The sample originates from a study of blood T cell repertoires in COVID-19. Background on the study: The United States, Italy and Spain were the sources of the acute and convalescent COVID-19 samples. PBMCs, B-cell-depleted T cells, or T cells provided the cDNA or gDNA that made up the material.

The repertoire was sequenced with immunoSEQ multiplex PCR; TCRdb's copy has only in-frame clones and lacks some. The table lists about 230,000 clones, more than 65% of them singletons, with approximately 2% in the top ten. The J gene is TRBJ1-5, the V gene TRBV5-5, with D uncertain. The specimen was peripheral blood. The origin of this receptor is a man aged 40-50 years who had recovered from COVID-19. CDR3 amino acids: CASSLRSQQPQHF. CDR3 nucleotides: TGTGCCAGCAGCTTGAGGTCACAGCAGCCCCAGCATTTT.